This T cell receptor beta chain emerged from a study of technical replicates of blood from a handful of donors (dated by TCRdb to 2016 to 2017). The library came from the immunoSEQ multiplex PCR assay. TCRdb carries this immuneACCESS record with in-frame sequences only. Its versions omit some clonotypes, under half of them owing to an unresolved V gene in the studies checked, with the rest unexplained. This sample gives around 84,000 clones in total; about 92% of them show up just once. About 0.27% of the sample belongs to the ten largest clones. Worth noting for this clone: The antigen it binds to is not known. It has no much larger one-base neighbor in the sample; base qualities were not kept.

The receptor was derived from a human donor in good health. Material for sequencing was T cells isolated from PBMCs.

The base sequence is TGTGCCAGCAGACCCACCCAGGTGTCCCACTACGAGCAGTACTTC. Its protein product is CASRPTQVSHYEQYF. The sequence joins TRBV28 to TRBJ2-7; the D gene is not confidently resolved. A distance of 18 bases separates the germline ends of V and J, which lose 6 bases and 3 bases respectively. Per the germline V gene, MDHEN is the CDR1 and SYDVKM is the CDR2. The CDR3 spans 15 residues, from the cysteine through the phenylalanine. Only CDR3 DNA is held: 45 bases, read in frame from base 1.